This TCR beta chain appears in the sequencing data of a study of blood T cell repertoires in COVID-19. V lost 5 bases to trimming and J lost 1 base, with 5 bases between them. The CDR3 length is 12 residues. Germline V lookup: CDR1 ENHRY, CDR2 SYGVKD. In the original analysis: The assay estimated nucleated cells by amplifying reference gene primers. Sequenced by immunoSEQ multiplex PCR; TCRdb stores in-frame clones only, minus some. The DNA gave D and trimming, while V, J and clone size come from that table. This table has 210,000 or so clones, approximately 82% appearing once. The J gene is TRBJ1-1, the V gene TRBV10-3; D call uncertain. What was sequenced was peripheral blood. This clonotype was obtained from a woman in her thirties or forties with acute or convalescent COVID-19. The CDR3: CAISPTNTEAFF. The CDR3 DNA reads TGTGCCATCAGTCCTACGAACACTGAAGCTTTCTTT.